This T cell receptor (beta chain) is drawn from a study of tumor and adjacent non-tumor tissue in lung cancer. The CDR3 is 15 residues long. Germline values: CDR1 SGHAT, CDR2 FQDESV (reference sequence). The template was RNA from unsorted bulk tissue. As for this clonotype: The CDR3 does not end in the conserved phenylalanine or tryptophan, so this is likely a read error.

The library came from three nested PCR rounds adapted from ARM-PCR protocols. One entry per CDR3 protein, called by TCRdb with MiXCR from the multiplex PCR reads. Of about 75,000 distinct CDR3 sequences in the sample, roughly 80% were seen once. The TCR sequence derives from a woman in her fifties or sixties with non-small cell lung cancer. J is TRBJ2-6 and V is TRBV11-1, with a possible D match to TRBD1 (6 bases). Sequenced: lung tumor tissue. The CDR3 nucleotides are TGTGACAGCAACTTAGGGGGCTCTGGGGCCAACGTCCTGACTTTA. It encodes CDSNLGGSGANVLTL.